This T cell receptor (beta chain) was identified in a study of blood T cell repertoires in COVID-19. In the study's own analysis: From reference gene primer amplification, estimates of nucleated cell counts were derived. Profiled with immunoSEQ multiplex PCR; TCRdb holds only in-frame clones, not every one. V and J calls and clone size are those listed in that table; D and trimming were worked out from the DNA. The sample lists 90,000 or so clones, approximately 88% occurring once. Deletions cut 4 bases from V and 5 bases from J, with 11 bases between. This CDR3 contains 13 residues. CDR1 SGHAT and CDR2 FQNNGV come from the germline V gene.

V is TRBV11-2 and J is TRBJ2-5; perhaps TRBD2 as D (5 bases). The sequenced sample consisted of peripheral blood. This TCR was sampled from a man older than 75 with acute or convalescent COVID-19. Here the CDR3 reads CASSSRGYETQYF. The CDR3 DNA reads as TGTGCCAGCAGCTCAAGAGGGTACGAGACCCAGTACTTC. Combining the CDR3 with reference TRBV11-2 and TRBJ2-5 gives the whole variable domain EAGVAQSPRYKIIEKRQSVAFWCNPISGHATLYWYQQILGQGPKLLIQFQNNGVVDDSQLPKDRFSAERLKGVDSTLKIQPAKLEDSAVYLCASSSRGYETQYFGPGTRLLVL.